Listed below are T cell receptor beta chains from one sample, sequenced in a study of patients and donors after allogeneic stem cell transplantation. TCRdb ran MiXCR on the RT-PCR reads and lists one entry per CDR3 protein. The sample lists fewer than 500,000 distinct CDR3 sequences, approximately 16% occurring once. Material for sequencing was blood, either unsorted or a sorted T cell fraction (not recorded which). These receptor sequences come from a human donor who was either an allogeneic HSCT recipient or a stem cell or donor lymphocyte infusion donor (not recorded which). It is not recorded whose cells these are; they may come from a transplant donor. Both conserved end residues are part of each CDR3.

j_call v_call cdr3_aa
TRBJ2-4 TRBV5-5 CASSEAGPGNIQYF
TRBJ2-7 TRBV10-3 CAISAQNLEQYF
TRBJ2-3 TRBV9 CASSPTGLAADTQYF
TRBJ2-7 TRBV27 CASSPGTRDFEQYF
TRBJ1-4 TRBV2 CASRKTGPLTNEKLFF
TRBJ2-7 TRBV12-3/TRBV12-4 CASSWGPYEQYF
TRBJ2-5 TRBV6-5 CASSYIGTQYF
TRBJ1-4 TRBV4-2 CASSHSTGLGEKLFF
TRBJ2-5 TRBV5-1 CASSRILGSAQETQYF
TRBJ2-1 TRBV20-1 CSAREGDNEQFF
TRBJ1-5 TRBV7-9 CASSPPSLRGNQPQHF
TRBJ2-7 TRBV6-4 CALAHYEQYF
TRBJ2-7 TRBV18 CASSPRAGGPYEQYF
TRBJ2-2 TRBV12-3/TRBV12-4 CASSQLAGGNTGELFF
TRBJ2-7 TRBV4-1 CASSRGLVSYEQYF
TRBJ2-6 TRBV6-2/TRBV6-3 CASSSVSGANVLTF
TRBJ2-2 TRBV24-1 CATSDFTNTGELFF
TRBJ2-3 TRBV11-2 CASSPPVSTDTQYF
TRBJ2-2 TRBV27 CASSAGLASGELFF
TRBJ1-2 TRBV7-3 CASSLSPGQGYTF
TRBJ2-5 TRBV20-1 CSATRTGGETQYF
TRBJ1-5 TRBV15 CATSRVGGQPQHF
TRBJ2-1 TRBV12-3/TRBV12-4 CASSSGALGFF
TRBJ1-5 TRBV6-1 CASRVITYSNQPQHF
TRBJ2-7 TRBV6-2/TRBV6-3 CATWRASYEQYF
TRBJ2-7 TRBV6-6 CASSKTGHEQYF
TRBJ2-5 TRBV9 CASSVGAYQETQYF
TRBJ2-5 TRBV7-6 CASSRLKGQGRETQYF
TRBJ1-6 TRBV6-5 CASSYSPQGGSPLHF
TRBJ1-1 TRBV10-3 CAISDIGTEAFF
TRBJ2-7 TRBV25-1 CASSGFPEQYF
TRBJ2-5 TRBV14 CASSQADRTQYF
TRBJ2-2 TRBV6-2/TRBV6-3 CATQGLSTGELFF
TRBJ1-2 TRBV12-3/TRBV12-4 CASSSGPRYGYTF
TRBJ2-7 TRBV7-2 CASSFMGLAVYEQYF
TRBJ1-2 TRBV20-1 CSGSEERGYGYTF
TRBJ2-1 TRBV5-1 CASSPGLAGWYNEQFF
TRBJ2-7 TRBV9 CASSPGGSLAPYEQYF
TRBJ1-4 TRBV29-1 CSTRTGGNEKLFF
TRBJ2-7 TRBV4-3 CASSQDGGTGQDEQYF
TRBJ1-1 TRBV28 CATLSGPGRTAFF
TRBJ1-2 TRBV20-1 CSASPWGISNYGYTF
TRBJ2-5 TRBV6-1 CASSVLAGLLPYQETQYF
TRBJ2-7 TRBV12-3/TRBV12-4 CASRIGKGGFYEQYF
TRBJ2-1 TRBV9 CASSPETKGTYNEQFF
TRBJ2-1 TRBV5-1 CASSLFTGGYNEQFF
TRBJ2-5 TRBV20-1 CSGLGQGAVAQYF
TRBJ2-7 TRBV12-3/TRBV12-4 CASSPRQGGMGEQYF
TRBJ1-1 TRBV2 CATVGRATEAFF
TRBJ1-2 TRBV10-3 CAISGTGDNYGYTF
TRBJ2-3 TRBV12-3/TRBV12-4 CASRLERAGGDTQYF
TRBJ1-5 TRBV20-1 CSAGVTGQRNQPQHF
TRBJ2-3 TRBV7-3 CASSMTPTSTDTQYF
TRBJ2-1 TRBV7-9 CASSFTGTSVNEQFF
TRBJ1-5 TRBV7-8 CASSLGHLGQGNQPQHF
TRBJ1-2 TRBV28 CASSFLDYGCTF
TRBJ2-1 TRBV11-2 CASSPLSGRESRNEQFF
TRBJ2-1 TRBV11-1 CASSPSIGTSYNEQFF